This T cell receptor (beta chain) was profiled in a study of metastatic and nonmetastatic thyroid tumors (dated by TCRdb to between 2020 and 2021). Background on the whole study: Repertoires were compared across peripheral blood and tumor or nodule tissue samples from malignant and benign thyroid patients. General study outcomes and caveats: TCR beta diversity was reported as significantly higher in malignant tumors than in benign nodules, in both blood and tumor samples.

Libraries were constructed by PCR. Sequencing was performed on an Illumina HiSeq 4000. High-throughput sequencing was used to profile the TCR beta-chain CDR3 region of each patient. In the authors' own workflow: Drawing on CDR3 differences between clinicopathological groups, the researchers built a classifier meant to tell apart patients with distant-metastatic papillary thyroid cancer. To measure repertoire diversity the researchers used the Shannon index, while the Morisita-Horn index served to gauge how similar the tumor and blood repertoires were. TCRdb reprocessed the public reads (quality trimming at Q25 with fastp, clone calling with MiXCR) and kept in-frame beta chains. The V and J calls follow TCRdb's processing rather than the paper's. In this sample the table shows about 16,000 clones, approximately 12% of which occur a single time. Jointly, the top ten make up roughly 15% of the sample.

This clone was detected ten times or more. Its antigen remains undetermined. Per-base quality was not reported, and no clone a single base away is much larger than it. None of the patients had been given any treatment before thyroid surgery. Using T-cell receptor beta sequencing, the researchers looked back retrospectively at clinical samples from patients, gathered between the early 2010s and the late 2010s. The receptor was derived from a female donor with papillary thyroid cancer or a benign thyroid nodule (not recorded which). Some clones in this sample may be carry-over from other donors' samples. The source material was tumor tissue.

The bases read TGTGCCAGCACCGGCAGCCGCTACGAGCAGTACTTC. This is translated as CASTGSRYEQYF. The V and J genes are TRBV6-1 and TRBJ2-7, with no reliable assignment of the D segment. CDR1 and CDR2, looked up from the germline V gene, are MNHNS and SASEGT. The CDR3 spans 12 residues, from the cysteine through the phenylalanine. Only the CDR3 portion is preserved as DNA: 36 bases, with reading frame beginning at the first base. The V end loses 7 bases and the J end loses 3 bases, and a stretch of 10 bases separates them.